The sequence of this T cell receptor beta chain was determined in a study of CD8 T cells in Susac syndrome. Overall study results and limits: Only a relatively small number of individuals were included in the TCR sequencing and HLA analysis.

The RNA input was roughly 0.45 to 1 ug, and it was reverse transcribed with random hexamers. With immunoSEQ multiplex PCR, TCR beta CDR3 was amplified across 54 Vbeta and 13 Jbeta. One entry per CDR3 protein results from TCRdb running MiXCR on the immunoSEQ multiplex PCR reads. The sample carries 71,000 or so distinct CDR3 sequences, just over 95% recorded once. CD8+ and CD4+ T cells circulating in blood were sequenced for TCR beta. Bulk CD8+ and CD4+ cells came from magnetic negative isolation; CD8+ TEMRA by FACS. Worth noting for this clonotype: Antigen unknown.

The ends lost 3 bases at V and 6 bases at J; junction bases unmatched: 5. The CDR3 has 15 amino acids. CDR1 and CDR2 from the germline V gene are SEHNR and FQNEAQ (reference sequence). The genes are TRBV7-9 and TRBJ2-1, with TRBD2 matching 10 bases. Specimen: CD4+ T cells from PBMCs. This sequence was found in a human donor with multiple sclerosis. CDR3 DNA: TGTGCCAGCAGCTTCTATAGCGGGGGGACCAATGAGCAGTTCTTC. It translates to CASSFYSGGTNEQFF.